This entry is about one T cell receptor beta chain. The target of this receptor is not known. Base qualities are not provided; no much larger clone lies one nucleotide away. The data were obtained in a study of T cell changes during pregnancy in multiple sclerosis (dated by TCRdb to the late 2010s). Regarding the complete study: In women with multiple sclerosis, the researchers looked at how the T cell repertoire shifted as pregnancy progressed.

Library preparation was by the immunoSEQ multiplex PCR assay. Imported from immuneACCESS, the table was reduced by TCRdb to in-frame sequences with V and J called. These copies leave out some clones; in studies compared against another copy, an unresolved V gene accounts for under half, and the cause of the remainder is not known. The sample yields about 35,000 clones; 93% were counted once. Roughly 0.41% of the sample goes to the ten largest clones. As encoded in the germline V gene, CDR1 is SGHRS while CDR2 is YFSETQ. The CDR3, cysteine through phenylalanine, is 14 amino acids long. The CDR3 DNA has 42 bases and is translated from base 1. The V end loses 3 bases and the J end loses 3 bases, and a stretch of 12 bases separates them.

This clonotype originated in a female donor with multiple sclerosis, enrolled in a pregnancy study. Here the chain combines TRBV5-1 and TRBJ1-1; the D segment could be TRBD1, given 5 matching bases. The specimen was CD4+ T cells from peripheral blood mononuclear cells, collected in the first trimester of pregnancy. The CDR3 in this case is CASSYQGGDTEAFF. The bases are TGCGCCAGCAGCTACCAGGGTGGTGACACTGAAGCTTTCTTT.